This TCR beta chain was sequenced during a study of cytotoxic CD8 clonotypes in ibrutinib-treated CLL. Across the study: Enrolment comprised some twelve relapsed/refractory and approximately 16 treatment-naive patients; 17 to 18 were IGHV unmutated. Sample averages reached about 260,000 productive templates and tens of thousands of productive rearrangements.

The protocol was immunoSEQ multiplex PCR, while the TCRdb copy is restricted to in-frame clones and leaves out a portion. The data hold tens of thousands of clones, with roughly nine tenths observed a single time. On this clone: Its antigen is unknown.

Study-wide results and limits: On treatment, the uncommon public clonotypes contracted or remained stable.

The germline V gene encodes CDR1 SGDLS and CDR2 YYNGEE. The CDR3 spans 14 residues. Trimming left V 6 bases short and J 0 bases short, with 13 bases between. The source was PBMCs, collected after 12 months of ibrutinib treatment. V usage is TRBV9 and J usage is TRBJ2-7, with D maybe TRBD2 (6 bases). The sequence came from a human donor with chronic lymphocytic leukemia. The CDR3 DNA reads TGTGCCAGCACCCTTGGCGGGGACTCCTACGAGCAGTACTTC. This codes for CASTLGGDSYEQYF.